One TCR beta chain is described in this entry. Its specificity is unknown. These data are taken from a study of beta chain features in type 1 diabetes. The study reverse transcribed the entire isolated RNA, so it sequenced expressed TCRB transcripts. Clones were read by immunoSEQ multiplex PCR, and TCRdb kept only the in-frame ones, dropping some. Here the sample spans 150,000 to 180,000 clones, 8.1% being singletons. In total, each donor contributed a single heparinised blood draw that averaged around 100 mL. Study-level results: TCRB repertoires of naive, central memory and Treg cells appeared more similar among patients than among healthy donors. HLA effects on TCRB rearrangement stayed unresolved here. When Type 1 diabetes patients were examined, their TCRB CDR3s proved moderately but significantly shorter in all four CD4+ subsets.

The sample taken for sequencing was central memory CD4+ T cells from blood. The clonotype comes from a man younger than 35 in good health.

CDR3 nucleotide sequence: TGCGCCAGCAGCCAAGAAGGGAACAGGGAGACCTACGAGCAGTACTTC. Translation: CASSQEGNRETYEQYF. The rearrangement uses TRBV4-3 and TRBJ2-7; weak D call: TRBD1 (6 bases). The V gene lost 0 bases and the J gene lost 2 bases, with 14 bases spanning the gap. Germline V lookup: CDR1 LGHNA, CDR2 YSLEER. The CDR3 sequence is 16 residues long.